A selection of T cell receptor beta chains follows, all from one sample in a study of OX40 agonist ivuxolimab in advanced cancers. The protocol was immunoSEQ multiplex PCR, while the TCRdb copy is restricted to in-frame clones and leaves out a portion. The sample records about 29,000 clones, about 89% being singletons. Sample: CD4+ or CD8+ T cells sorted from blood, taken in a trial of the OX40 agonist ivuxolimab. The receptors shown here come from an adult with an advanced solid tumor such as melanoma, head and neck, liver or kidney cancer. Both conserved end residues are part of each CDR3. The order of the fields is D gene, V gene, CDR3 length, J gene, CDR3 protein. A D gene is named only where the DNA matches it firmly.

-,TRBV7-9,15,TRBJ2-2,CASSLRGGASGELFF
TRBD2,TRBV4-2,15,TRBJ2-7,CASSQLAGGQHEQYF
-,TRBV18,12,TRBJ2-3,CASSQGADTQYF
TRBD1,TRBV5-8,15,TRBJ1-1,CASSPPQGLNTEAFF
-,TRBV10-1,15,TRBJ1-1,CASSEFQGLNTEAFF
-,TRBV11-2,12,TRBJ2-7,CASSLLGTQQYF
TRBD1,TRBV7-9,13,TRBJ1-2,CASSLGDRPGYTF
-,TRBV7-9,12,TRBJ1-5,CASSLEGQPQHF
TRBD1,TRBV5-6,15,TRBJ1-5,CASSLAQGGYQPQHF
-,TRBV12-5,12,TRBJ1-1,CASGLMDTEAFF
-,TRBV5-4,13,TRBJ2-4,CASSPPAKNIQYF
-,TRBV19,18,TRBJ2-1,CASSIGLRAFHSYNEQFF
TRBD1,TRBV7-9,16,TRBJ1-5,CASSSTRTGGNQPQHF
-,TRBV5-8,13,TRBJ2-1,CASSLEQYNEQFF
-,TRBV4-1,15,TRBJ2-2,CASSLMGSSTGELFF